The present T cell receptor beta chain was sequenced within a study of blood T cell repertoires in COVID-19. Study-level background: Donors in the United States, Italy and Spain gave samples during acute or convalescent COVID-19. PBMCs, B-cell-depleted T cells, or T cells were the source of the cDNA or gDNA that made up the material.

Original processing methods: Reference gene primer amplification yielded estimated nucleated cell counts. Sequencing was performed with immunoSEQ multiplex PCR; in TCRdb, only in-frame clones are kept and a portion is missing. V, J and clone size reflect that table, while D and trimming were determined from the DNA. Altogether hundreds of thousands of clones are present, approximately 90% being singletons, with the ten largest covering more than 0.25%. The specimen sequenced was peripheral blood. The sequence was collected from a woman aged 18 to 35 with acute or convalescent COVID-19.

The CDR3 nucleotides read TGTGCCACCAGTGACCCGACGGCGCCTAGAGAGCAGTACTTC. Translated, it gives CATSDPTAPREQYF. The chain recombines TRBV24-1 with TRBJ2-7; no clear D gene. The CDR3 runs 14 residues. The germline CDR1 and CDR2 sequences are KGHDR and SFDVKD. Deletions cut 4 bases from V and 7 bases from J, with 16 bases between.